This TCR beta chain was obtained from a study of OX40 agonist ivuxolimab in advanced cancers. Study-wide background: Ivuxolimab, an antibody acting as an agonist of OX40 (CD134), was used to treat patients. The dose of intravenous ivuxolimab that patients received every 2 weeks ranged from 0.01 to 10 mg/kg.

CDR1 and CDR2 from the germline V gene are SEHNR and FQNEAQ (reference sequence). The CDR3 sequence is 14 residues long. V was clipped by 0 bases and J by 1 base, with 6 bases between them. This clone was observed a few times. What it recognizes is unknown. Findings of the study overall: Nonresponders, in some cases, also had low normalized T-cell clonal expansion. In the 0.1 to 3.0 mg/kg range, CD4+ and CD8+ blood T cells had expanded clonally by week 6.

Sequenced by immunoSEQ multiplex PCR; TCRdb stores in-frame clones only, minus some. The sample records roughly 10,000 clones, around 80% being singletons. The source of this sequence is an adult with an advanced solid tumor such as melanoma, head and neck, liver or kidney cancer. This sample comprised CD4+ or CD8+ T cells sorted from blood, obtained in a trial of the OX40 agonist ivuxolimab. This chain uses TRBV7-9 with TRBJ1-2; a possible D gene is TRBD1 (5 bases). CDR3 coding DNA: TGTGCCAGCAGCTTAGCAGGGGATAACTATGGCTACACCTTC. It is translated as CASSLAGDNYGYTF.